The clone carrying this TCR beta chain was recorded once. Its specificity is unknown. Here immunoSEQ multiplex PCR was the method, and the copy in TCRdb shows in-frame clones only, minus some. The sample lists 37,000 or so clones, about 70% occurring once. These data are taken from a study of OX40 agonist ivuxolimab in advanced cancers. Germline V gives CDR1 SQVTM, CDR2 ANQGSEA. Trimming took 4 bases from V and 5 from J; bases not matched to a gene: 11. The CDR3 has 15 amino acids. Overall study results and limits: Expanded clones were, on average, more numerous among CD8+ T cells than CD4+.

Sequencing was performed on CD4+ or CD8+ T cells sorted from blood, taken in a trial of the OX40 agonist ivuxolimab. V and J are TRBV29-1 and TRBJ2-1, with 7 nucleotides matching TRBD1. This receptor was obtained from an adult with an advanced solid tumor such as melanoma, head and neck, liver or kidney cancer. The CDR3 nucleotides are TGCAGCGTTGTATTGGGGACAGACATCAACAATGAGCAGTTCTTC. This translates into CSVVLGTDINNEQFF.